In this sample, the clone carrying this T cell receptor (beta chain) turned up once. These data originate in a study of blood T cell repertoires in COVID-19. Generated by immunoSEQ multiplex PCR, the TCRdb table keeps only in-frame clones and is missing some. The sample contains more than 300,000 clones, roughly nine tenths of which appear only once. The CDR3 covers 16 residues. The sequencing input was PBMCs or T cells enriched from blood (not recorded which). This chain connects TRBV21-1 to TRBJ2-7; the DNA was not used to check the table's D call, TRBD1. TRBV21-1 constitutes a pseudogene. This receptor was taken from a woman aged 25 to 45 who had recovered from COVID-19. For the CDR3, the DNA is TGTGCCAGCAGCAAAGCGGGGGCGACAGCTCCCTACGAGCAGTACTTC. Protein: CASSKAGATAPYEQYF.